This TCR beta chain was observed in a study of shared clonotypes between healthy human individuals. Per germline, CDR1 SGHTS and CDR2 YDEGEE. V dropped 4 bases and J dropped 0; count of bases not matched to a gene: 6. The CDR3 consists of 18 residues. In this sample, this clone turned up once. This table comes from immunoSEQ multiplex PCR, and its TCRdb copy is limited to in-frame clones, with some not included. Among about 1 million clones listed, about 77% were seen once. Source material: memory CD4+ T cells sorted from blood. Subset given: CD45RA-negative fraction. The chain joins TRBV5-8 to TRBJ2-3; 15 nucleotides agree with TRBD2. The origin of this receptor is a young man in good health. The CDR3 loop reads CASSLGLAGGPSTDTQYF. DNA for the CDR3: TGTGCCAGCAGCCTCGGACTAGCGGGGGGGCCTAGCACAGATACGCAGTATTTT.